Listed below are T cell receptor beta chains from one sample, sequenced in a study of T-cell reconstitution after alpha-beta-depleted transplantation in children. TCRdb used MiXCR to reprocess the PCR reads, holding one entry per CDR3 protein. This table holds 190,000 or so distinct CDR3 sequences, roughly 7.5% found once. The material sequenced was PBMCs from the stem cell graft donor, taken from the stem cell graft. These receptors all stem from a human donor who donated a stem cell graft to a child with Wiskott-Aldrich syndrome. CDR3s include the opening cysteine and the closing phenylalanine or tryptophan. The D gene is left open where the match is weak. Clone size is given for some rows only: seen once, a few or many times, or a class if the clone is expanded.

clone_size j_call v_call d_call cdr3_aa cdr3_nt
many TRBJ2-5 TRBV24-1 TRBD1 CATAEYKGTGIEETQYF TGTGCCACCGCGGAATACAAGGGGACAGGAATTGAAGAGACCCAGTACTTC
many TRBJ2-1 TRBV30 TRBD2 CAWTSGRGADEQFF TGTGCCTGGACTAGCGGGAGGGGGGCCGATGAGCAGTTCTTC
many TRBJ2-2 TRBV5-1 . CASSLEGTTGGELFF TGCGCCAGCAGCTTGGAGGGAACGACGGGAGGGGAGCTGTTTTTT
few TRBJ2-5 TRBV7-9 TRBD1 CASSPGQQDQETQYF TGTGCCAGCAGCCCGGGACAGCAAGACCAAGAGACCCAGTACTTC
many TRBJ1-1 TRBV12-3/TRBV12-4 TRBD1 CASSLWGTGTNTEAFF TGTGCCAGCAGTCTCTGGGGGACAGGGACTAACACTGAAGCTTTCTTT
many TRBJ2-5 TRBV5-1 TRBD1 CASSARQGWETQYF TGCGCCAGCAGCGCCCGACAGGGTTGGGAGACCCAGTACTTC
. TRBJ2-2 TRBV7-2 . CASSPFPGGGTGELFF TGTGCCAGCAGCCCCTTTCCAGGGGGGGGGACCGGGGAGCTGTTTTTT
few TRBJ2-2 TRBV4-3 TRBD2 CASSQVGTSVPGELFF TGCGCCAGCAGCCAAGTCGGGACTAGCGTCCCCGGGGAGCTGTTTTTT
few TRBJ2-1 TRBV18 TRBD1 CASSKGQGAYF TGTGCCAGCTCAAAAGGACAGGGCGCCTACTTC
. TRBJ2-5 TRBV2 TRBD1 CASETGVVETQYF TGTGCCAGCGAGACAGGGGTCGTAGAGACCCAGTACTTC
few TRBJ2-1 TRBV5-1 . CASSLTDYNEQFF TGCGCCAGCAGCTTAACGGACTACAATGAGCAGTTCTTC
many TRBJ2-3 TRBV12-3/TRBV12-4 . CASGVATDTQYF TGTGCCAGCGGAGTAGCTACAGATACGCAGTATTTT
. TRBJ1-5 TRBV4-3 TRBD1 CASSQDRTGDQPQHF TGCGCCAGCAGCCAAGACAGGACAGGTGATCAGCCCCAGCATTTT
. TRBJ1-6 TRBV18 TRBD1 CASSPSGQSGSPLHF TGTGCCAGCTCACCGTCGGGACAGTCGGGCTCACCCCTCCACTTT
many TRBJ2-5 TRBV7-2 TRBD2 CASSYSGGALEVETQYF TGTGCCAGCAGCTATAGCGGGGGGGCCTTGGAAGTGGAGACCCAGTACTTC
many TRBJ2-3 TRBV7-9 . CASSSLDTQYF TGTGCCAGCAGCTCCCTAGATACGCAGTATTTT
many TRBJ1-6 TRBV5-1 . CASSPTDYNSPLHF TGCGCCAGCAGCCCGACGGACTATAATTCACCCCTCCACTTT
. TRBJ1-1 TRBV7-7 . CASSLQVGTEAFF TGTGCCAGCAGCTTGCAGGTCGGAACTGAAGCTTTCTTT
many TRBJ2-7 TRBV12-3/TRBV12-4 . CASSPSATYEQYF TGTGCCAGCAGTCCCTCGGCTACCTACGAGCAGTACTTC
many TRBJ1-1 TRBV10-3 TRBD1 CAISELDRVGVAFF TGTGCCATCAGTGAGCTCGACAGGGTCGGGGTAGCTTTCTTT
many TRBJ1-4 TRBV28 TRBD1 CASSWAGDREKLFF TGTGCCAGCAGCTGGGCAGGGGACAGGGAAAAACTGTTTTTT
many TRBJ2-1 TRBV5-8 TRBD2 CASYYGGGRADEQFF TGTGCCAGCTATTACGGTGGCGGGAGGGCCGATGAGCAGTTCTTC
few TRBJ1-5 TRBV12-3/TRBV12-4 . CASSLDQPQHF TGTGCCAGCAGTCTTGATCAGCCCCAGCATTTT
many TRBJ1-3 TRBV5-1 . CASSYDGNTIYF TGCGCCAGCAGCTATGACGGAAACACCATATATTTT
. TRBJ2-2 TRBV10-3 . CAISLGLLCGVLFF TGTGCCATCAGCCTTGGACTCCTCTGCGGGGTGCTGTTTTTT
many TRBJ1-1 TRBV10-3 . CAINNPVNTEAFF TGTGCCATCAATAATCCTGTAAACACTGAAGCTTTCTTT
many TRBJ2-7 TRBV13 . CASSLVVGEQYF TGTGCCAGCAGCTTAGTAGTAGGCGAGCAGTACTTC
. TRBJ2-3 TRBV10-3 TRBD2 CAISQVGGLAGDTDTQYF TGTGCCATCAGTCAAGTGGGAGGATTAGCGGGAGACACAGATACGCAGTATTTT
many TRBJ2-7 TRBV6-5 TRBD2 CASSYGLAGTYEQYF TGTGCCAGCAGTTACGGGCTAGCGGGAACCTACGAGCAGTACTTC
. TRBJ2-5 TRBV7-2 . CASSDAEETQYF TGTGCCAGCAGCGACGCTGAAGAGACCCAGTACTTC
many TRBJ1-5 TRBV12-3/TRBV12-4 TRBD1 CASSPRDSLNQPQHF TGTGCCAGCAGTCCGCGGGACAGCCTGAATCAGCCCCAGCATTTT
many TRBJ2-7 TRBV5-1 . CASRGEDSYEQYF TGCGCCAGCAGGGGGGAGGATTCCTACGAGCAGTACTTC